This TCR beta chain was sequenced for a study of cytomegalovirus exposure and HLA in healthy donors. The ends were cut back, 2 bases at V and 5 bases at J, with 10 bases in the middle. CDR3 length: 14 amino acids. The V gene's germline CDR1 is SGHNT and CDR2 YYREEE (reference sequence). 60 Vbeta and 13 Jbeta primers were used in PCR. Libraries were prepared by immunoSEQ multiplex PCR; TCRdb keeps only in-frame clonotypes and omits some of them. This sample contains tens of thousands of clones. The sequence was collected from a male donor in good health and CMV-seropositive. J is TRBJ1-4 and V is TRBV5-4; D possibly corresponds to TRBD1 (5 bases). The sequenced sample consisted of PBMCs. The chain's CDR3 is CASSFRGGNEKLFF. The CDR3, as DNA: TGTGCCAGCAGCTTTCGGGGGGGAAATGAAAAACTGTTTTTT. Full variable domain (rest looked up from reference TRBV5-4 and TRBJ1-4): ETGVTQSPTHLIKTRGQQVTLRCSSQSGHNTVSWYQQALGQGPQFIFQYYREEENGRGNFPPRFSGLQFPNYSSELNVNALELDDSALYLCASSFRGGNEKLFFGSGTQLSVL.